This note documents a single T cell receptor (beta chain) sequence. What it recognizes is unknown. This sample stems from a study of cytomegalovirus exposure and HLA in healthy donors. Study observations and caveats: Clonal expansion, a later analysis showed, was greater in HLA-associated TCR beta chains than in equally common others. According to the study, 160 or so TCR beta chains were cytomegalovirus-associated. CMV serostatus alone was available as immune exposure information.

The CDR3 runs 16 residues. V lost 1 base and J 3 bases, leaving 16 bases between the germline ends. CDR1 is SGHRS and CDR2 is YFSETQ in the germline V gene. In the PCR, 60 Vbeta and 13 Jbeta primers were used. Profiling relied on immunoSEQ multiplex PCR, and the TCRdb table lists in-frame clones only, not all of them. The data hold about 99,000 clones, with around two thirds observed a single time. The J gene is TRBJ1-2, the V gene TRBV5-1; D is undetermined. The source of this sequence is a woman aged 50 to 60 in good health and CMV-seronegative. Sequences were obtained from PBMCs. DNA for the CDR3: TGCGCCAGCAGCTTGATCCCGGGCGGGCGAGACTATGGCTACACCTTC. Its protein product is CASSLIPGGRDYGYTF.